This T cell receptor beta chain appears in the sequencing data of a study of human T cells and chemical hapten exposure. TCRdb recomputed calls from the RACE reads with MiXCR, one row per CDR3 protein. This sample carries 340,000 or so distinct CDR3 sequences, under 9% of them seen once, and the ten largest clones take 8.4%. Germline assignment: CDR1 LGHDT and CDR2 YNNKEL (reference sequence). This CDR3 region has 14 residues. After removal of 4 bases from V and 3 bases from J, the junction contained 2 bases not matched to a gene. Time point defined: patch test 1, 2 weeks after DPC sensitization. Treatment meaning: therapeutic diphenylcyclopropenone sensitization with weekly scalp DPC.

The sequence was collected from a woman younger than 30 with alopecia areata. Some clones in this sample may be carry-over from other donors' samples. The rearrangement uses TRBV3-1 and TRBJ2-5; 10 nucleotides match TRBD2. Sequenced material: whole blood, taken in connection with sensitization to the hapten diphenylcyclopropenone (DPC). The DNA of the CDR3 is TGTGCCAGCAGCCCAGCGGGGGGGAAAGAGACCCAGTACTTC. Translation: CASSPAGGKETQYF.